This T cell receptor (beta chain) was recovered during a study of blood T cell repertoires in COVID-19. Assay used: immunoSEQ multiplex PCR; TCRdb lists only in-frame clones, some missing. The repertoire holds some 200,000 clones, with about three quarters as singletons. This CDR3 has 15 amino acids. The V end was cut by 4 bases, the J end by 5 bases, with 17 bases between. CDR1 is MGHRA and CDR2 is YSYEKL in the germline V gene. The material sequenced was peripheral blood. This clonotype was obtained from a woman aged 70-85 years with acute or convalescent COVID-19. The gene calls are TRBV4-1 and TRBJ1-1; a weak D match, TRBD1 (6 bases). Here the CDR3 reads CASSPLKGDETEAFF. The CDR3 coding sequence is TGCGCCAGCAGCCCCTTGAAGGGGGACGAAACTGAAGCTTTCTTT.